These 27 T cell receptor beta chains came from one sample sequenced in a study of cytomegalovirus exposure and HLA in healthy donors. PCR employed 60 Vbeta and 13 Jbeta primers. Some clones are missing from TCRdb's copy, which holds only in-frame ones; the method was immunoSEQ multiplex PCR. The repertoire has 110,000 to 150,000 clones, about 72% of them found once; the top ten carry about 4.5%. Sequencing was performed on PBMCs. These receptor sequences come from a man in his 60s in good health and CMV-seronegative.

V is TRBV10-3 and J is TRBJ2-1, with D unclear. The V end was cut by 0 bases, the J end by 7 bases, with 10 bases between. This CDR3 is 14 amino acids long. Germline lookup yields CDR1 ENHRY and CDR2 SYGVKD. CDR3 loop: CAISESTRSNEQFF. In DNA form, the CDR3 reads TGTGCCATCAGTGAGTCTACGCGATCAAATGAGCAGTTCTTC.

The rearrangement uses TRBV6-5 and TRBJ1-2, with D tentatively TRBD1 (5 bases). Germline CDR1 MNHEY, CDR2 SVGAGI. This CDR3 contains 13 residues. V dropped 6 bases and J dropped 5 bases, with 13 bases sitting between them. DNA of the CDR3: TGTGCCAGCAGGCCTCTGGGGGGGTATGGCTACACCTTC. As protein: CASRPLGGYGYTF.

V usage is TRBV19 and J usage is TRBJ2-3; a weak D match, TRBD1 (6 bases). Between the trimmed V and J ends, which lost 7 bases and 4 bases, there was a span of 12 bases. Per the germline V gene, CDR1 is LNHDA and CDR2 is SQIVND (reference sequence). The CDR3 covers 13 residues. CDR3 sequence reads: CASTGEGPDTQYF. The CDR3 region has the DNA TGTGCCAGTACAGGGGAAGGGCCAGATACGCAGTATTTT.

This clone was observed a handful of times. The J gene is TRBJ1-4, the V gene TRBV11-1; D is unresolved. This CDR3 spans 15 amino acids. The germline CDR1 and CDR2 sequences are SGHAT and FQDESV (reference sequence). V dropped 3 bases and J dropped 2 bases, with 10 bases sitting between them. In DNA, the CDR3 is TGTGCCAGCAGCTTTACCCGCGCGACTAATGAAAAACTGTTTTTT. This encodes CASSFTRATNEKLFF.

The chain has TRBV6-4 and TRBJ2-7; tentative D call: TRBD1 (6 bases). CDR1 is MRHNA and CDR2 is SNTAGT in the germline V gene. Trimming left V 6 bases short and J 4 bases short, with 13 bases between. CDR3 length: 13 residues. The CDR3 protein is CASSAEGGYEQYF. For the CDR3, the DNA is TGTGCCAGCAGCGCCGAAGGGGGTTACGAGCAGTACTTC.

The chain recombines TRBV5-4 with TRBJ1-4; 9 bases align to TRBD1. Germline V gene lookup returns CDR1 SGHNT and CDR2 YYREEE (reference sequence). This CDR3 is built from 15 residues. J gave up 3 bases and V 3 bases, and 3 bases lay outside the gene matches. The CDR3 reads CASSSDRGANEKLFF. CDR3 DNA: TGTGCCAGCAGCTCTGACAGGGGGGCTAATGAAAAACTGTTTTTT. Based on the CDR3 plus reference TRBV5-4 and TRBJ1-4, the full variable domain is ETGVTQSPTHLIKTRGQQVTLRCSSQSGHNTVSWYQQALGQGPQFIFQYYREEENGRGNFPPRFSGLQFPNYSSELNVNALELDDSALYLCASSSDRGANEKLFFGSGTQLSVL.

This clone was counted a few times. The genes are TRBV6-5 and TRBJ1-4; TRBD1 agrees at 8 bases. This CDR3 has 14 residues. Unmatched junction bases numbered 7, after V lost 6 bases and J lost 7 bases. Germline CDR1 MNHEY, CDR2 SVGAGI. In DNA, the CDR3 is TGTGCCAGCAGGGCCCAGGGGGCGGTTGAAAAACTGTTTTTT. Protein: CASRAQGAVEKLFF.

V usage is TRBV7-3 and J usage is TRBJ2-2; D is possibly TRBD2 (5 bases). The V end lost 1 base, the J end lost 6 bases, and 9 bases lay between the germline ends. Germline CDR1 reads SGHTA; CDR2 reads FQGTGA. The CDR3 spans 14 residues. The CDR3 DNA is TGTGCCAGCAGCTTAAATAGGCGGGCCGGGGAGCTGTTTTTT. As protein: CASSLNRRAGELFF.

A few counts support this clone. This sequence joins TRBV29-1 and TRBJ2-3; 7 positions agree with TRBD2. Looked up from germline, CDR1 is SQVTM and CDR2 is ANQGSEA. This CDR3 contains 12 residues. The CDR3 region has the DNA TGCGGGGTTGGGGGAGGGACAGATACGCAGTATTTT. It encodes CGVGGGTDTQYF.

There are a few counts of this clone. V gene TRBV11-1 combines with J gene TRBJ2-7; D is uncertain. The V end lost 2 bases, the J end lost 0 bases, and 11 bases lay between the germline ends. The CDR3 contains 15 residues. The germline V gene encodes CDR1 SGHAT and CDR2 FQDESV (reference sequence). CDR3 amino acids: CASSLWVTPSYEQYF. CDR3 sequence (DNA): TGTGCCAGCAGCTTATGGGTGACACCCTCCTACGAGCAGTACTTC.

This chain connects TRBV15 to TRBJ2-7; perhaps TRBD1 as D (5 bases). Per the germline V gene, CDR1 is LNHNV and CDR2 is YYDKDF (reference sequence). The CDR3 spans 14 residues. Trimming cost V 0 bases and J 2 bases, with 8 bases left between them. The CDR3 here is CATSREAGTYEQYF. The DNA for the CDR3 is TGTGCCACCAGCAGAGAGGCAGGGACCTACGAGCAGTACTTC.

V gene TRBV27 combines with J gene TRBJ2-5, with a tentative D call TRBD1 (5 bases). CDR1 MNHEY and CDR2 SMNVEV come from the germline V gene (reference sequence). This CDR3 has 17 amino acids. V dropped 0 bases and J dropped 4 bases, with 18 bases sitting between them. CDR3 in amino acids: CASSLSGQGIESETQYF. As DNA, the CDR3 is TGTGCCAGCAGTTTATCCGGGCAGGGCATTGAATCAGAGACCCAGTACTTC.

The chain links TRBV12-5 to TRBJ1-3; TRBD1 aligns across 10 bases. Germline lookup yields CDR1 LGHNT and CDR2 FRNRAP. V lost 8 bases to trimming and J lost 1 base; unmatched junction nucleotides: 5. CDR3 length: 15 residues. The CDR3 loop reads CASSGTGDSGNTIYF. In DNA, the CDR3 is TGTGCTAGTTCCGGGACAGGGGATTCTGGAAACACCATATATTTT.

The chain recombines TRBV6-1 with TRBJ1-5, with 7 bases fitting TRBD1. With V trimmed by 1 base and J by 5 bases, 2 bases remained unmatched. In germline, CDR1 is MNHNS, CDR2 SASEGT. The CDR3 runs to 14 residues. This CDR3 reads CASSEVQGYQPQHF. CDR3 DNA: TGTGCCAGCAGTGAAGTACAGGGGTATCAGCCCCAGCATTTT.

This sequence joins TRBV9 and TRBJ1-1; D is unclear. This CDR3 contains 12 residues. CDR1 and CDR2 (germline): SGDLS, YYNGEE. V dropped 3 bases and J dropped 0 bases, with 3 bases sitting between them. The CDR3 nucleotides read TGTGCCAGCAGCGGTATGAACACTGAAGCTTTCTTT. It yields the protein CASSGMNTEAFF.

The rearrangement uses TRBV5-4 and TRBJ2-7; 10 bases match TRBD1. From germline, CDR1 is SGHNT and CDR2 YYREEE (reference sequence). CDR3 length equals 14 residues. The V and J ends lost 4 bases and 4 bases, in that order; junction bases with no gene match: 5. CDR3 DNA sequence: TGTGCCAGCAGCCGACAGGGGGCTCAATACGAGCAGTACTTC. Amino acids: CASSRQGAQYEQYF. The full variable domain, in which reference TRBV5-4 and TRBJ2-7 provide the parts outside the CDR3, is ETGVTQSPTHLIKTRGQQVTLRCSSQSGHNTVSWYQQALGQGPQFIFQYYREEENGRGNFPPRFSGLQFPNYSSELNVNALELDDSALYLCASSRQGAQYEQYFGPGTRLTVT.

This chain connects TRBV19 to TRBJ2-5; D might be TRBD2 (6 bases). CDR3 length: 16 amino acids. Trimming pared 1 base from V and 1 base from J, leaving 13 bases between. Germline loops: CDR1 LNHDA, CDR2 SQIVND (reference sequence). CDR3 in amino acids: CASSIGRQGLQETQYF. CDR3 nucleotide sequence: TGTGCCAGTAGTATAGGTCGGCAGGGACTCCAAGAGACCCAGTACTTC.

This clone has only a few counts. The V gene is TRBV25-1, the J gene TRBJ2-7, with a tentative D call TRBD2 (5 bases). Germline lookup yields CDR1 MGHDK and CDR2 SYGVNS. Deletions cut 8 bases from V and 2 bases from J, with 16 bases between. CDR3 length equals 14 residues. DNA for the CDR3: TGTGCCAGCGGACCTGGACTCGGCCCCTACGAGCAGTACTTC. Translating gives CASGPGLGPYEQYF.

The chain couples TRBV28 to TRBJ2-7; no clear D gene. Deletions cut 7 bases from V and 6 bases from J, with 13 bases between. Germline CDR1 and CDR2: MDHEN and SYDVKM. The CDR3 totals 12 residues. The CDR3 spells CASTLGQIEQYF. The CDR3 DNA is TGTGCCAGCACCTTGGGCCAGATCGAGCAGTACTTC.

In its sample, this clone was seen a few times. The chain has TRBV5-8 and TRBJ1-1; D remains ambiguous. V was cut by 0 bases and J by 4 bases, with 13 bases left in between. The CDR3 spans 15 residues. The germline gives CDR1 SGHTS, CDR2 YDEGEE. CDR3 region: CASSLGGGSGTEAFF. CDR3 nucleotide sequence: TGTGCCAGCAGCTTGGGGGGAGGTAGTGGCACTGAAGCTTTCTTT.

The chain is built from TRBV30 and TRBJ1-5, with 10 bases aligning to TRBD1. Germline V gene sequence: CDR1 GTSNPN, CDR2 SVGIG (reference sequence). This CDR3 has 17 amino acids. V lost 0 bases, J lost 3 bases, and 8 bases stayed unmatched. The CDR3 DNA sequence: TGTGCCTGGAGTGTACGACAGGGGGCTTATATCAATCAGCCCCAGCATTTT. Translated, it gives CAWSVRQGAYINQPQHF.

The CDR3 DNA is TGCGCCAGCAGCTTGGCGACAACCGGGGAGCTGTTTTTT. This encodes CASSLATTGELFF. The genes are TRBV5-1 and TRBJ2-2; D call uncertain. Between the trimmed V and J ends, which lost 0 bases and 5 bases, there was a span of 5 bases. Germline values: CDR1 SGHRS, CDR2 YFSETQ. The CDR3 sequence is 13 residues long. The whole variable domain, filled in from reference TRBV5-1 and TRBJ2-2, reads KAGVTQTPRYLIKTRGQQVTLSCSPISGHRSVSWYQQTPGQGLQFLFEYFSETQRNKGNFPGRFSGRQFSNSRSEMNVSTLELGDSALYLCASSLATTGELFFGEGSRLTVL.

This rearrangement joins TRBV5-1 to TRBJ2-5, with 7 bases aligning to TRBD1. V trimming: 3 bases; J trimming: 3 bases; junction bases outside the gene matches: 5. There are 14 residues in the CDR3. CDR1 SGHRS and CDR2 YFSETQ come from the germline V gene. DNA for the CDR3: TGCGCCAGCAGCTCCCAGGGACAGAAAGAGACCCAGTACTTC. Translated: CASSSQGQKETQYF.

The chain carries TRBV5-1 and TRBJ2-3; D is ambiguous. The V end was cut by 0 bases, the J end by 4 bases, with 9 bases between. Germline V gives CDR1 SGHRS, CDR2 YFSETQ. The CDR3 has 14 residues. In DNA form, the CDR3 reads TGCGCCAGCAGCTTGGATGGTGAGTCAGATACGCAGTATTTT. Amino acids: CASSLDGESDTQYF.

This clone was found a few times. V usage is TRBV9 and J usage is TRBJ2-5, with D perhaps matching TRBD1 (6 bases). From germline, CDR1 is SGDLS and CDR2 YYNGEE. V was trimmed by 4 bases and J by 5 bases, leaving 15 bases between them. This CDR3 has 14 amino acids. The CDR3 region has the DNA TGTGCCAGCAGCTTTACAGGGCGTGAGGAGACCCAGTACTTC. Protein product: CASSFTGREETQYF.

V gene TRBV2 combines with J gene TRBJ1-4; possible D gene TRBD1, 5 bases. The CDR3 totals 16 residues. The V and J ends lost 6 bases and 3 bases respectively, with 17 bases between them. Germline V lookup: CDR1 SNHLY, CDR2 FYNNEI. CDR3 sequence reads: CASRRTDSPANEKLFF. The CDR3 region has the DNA TGTGCCAGCAGACGAACTGACAGTCCAGCTAATGAAAAACTGTTTTTT.

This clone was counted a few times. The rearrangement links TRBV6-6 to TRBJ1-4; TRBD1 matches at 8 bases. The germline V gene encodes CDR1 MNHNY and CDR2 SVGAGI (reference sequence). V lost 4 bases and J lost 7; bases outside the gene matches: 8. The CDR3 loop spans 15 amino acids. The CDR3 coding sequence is TGTGCCAGCAGTTCCCTACAGGGGGTGGGTGAAAAACTGTTTTTT. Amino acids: CASSSLQGVGEKLFF.